These 10 T cell receptor beta chains came from one sample sequenced in a study of regulatory T cells in long-lasting Graves disease. Assembly of TCR beta libraries relied on iRepertoire HTBI primers together with Arm-PCR of CDR3 regions. MiXCR, run by TCRdb on the multiplex PCR reads, gives a single entry per CDR3 protein. The profile shows under 450,000 distinct CDR3 sequences, around 15% of them singletons. Sample time point: newly diagnosed GD, antithyroid drugs for less than 3 months. The TCR library was made from RNA that had been extracted from PBMCs in TRIzol. These data also featured in a second study, about T cells in Graves' hyperthyroidism and ophthalmopathy.

This specimen was peripheral blood mononuclear cells (PBMCs), taken at new diagnosis, from a patient treated with antithyroid drugs. All receptors come from a woman aged 18-29 years with Graves disease.

This clonotype was seen ten or more times. This chain joins TRBV16 and TRBJ2-7, with D tentatively TRBD1 or TRBD2 (5 bases each). V shed 3 bases and J shed 5 bases, with 14 bases lying between them. Germline CDR1 reads KGHSY; CDR2 reads FQNENV. The CDR3 covers 14 residues. The CDR3 DNA reads TGTGCCAGCAGCCACAAGGGTTTGGGGGACGAGCAGTACTTC. Protein: CASSHKGLGDEQYF.

A few counts support this clonotype. V gene TRBV6-5 combines with J gene TRBJ2-1; 11 bases agree with TRBD2. The CDR3 consists of 12 residues. Germline V gene data show CDR1 as MNHEY and CDR2 as SVGAGI. The V and J ends lost 3 bases and 13 bases, in that order; junction bases with no gene match: 2. CDR3 nucleotide sequence: TGTGCCAGCAGTTATACTAGCGGGAGCCAGTTCTTC. It translates to CASSYTSGSQFF.

This clonotype was detected a few times. The rearrangement joins TRBV20-1 to TRBJ1-2, with D uncertain. Trimming stripped 7 bases from V and 3 bases from J, with 21 bases between. This CDR3 is 15 amino acids long. Per the germline V gene, CDR1 is DFQATT and CDR2 is SNEGSKA (reference sequence). DNA of the CDR3: TGCAGTGGGGCCCATTCGTTCGGGTTACACTATGGCTACACCTTC. This sequence encodes CSGAHSFGLHYGYTF.

This clonotype was detected many times. This chain links TRBV6-1 with TRBJ2-7, with 9 bases matching TRBD1. CDR3 length equals 15 residues. V shed 7 bases, J shed 2 bases, and the junction held 9 bases outside the gene matches. Looked up from germline, CDR1 is MNHNS and CDR2 is SASEGT. The CDR3 here is CASITPGTGTYEQYF. CDR3 in DNA: TGTGCCAGCATAACCCCCGGGACAGGGACCTACGAGCAGTACTTC.

In this sample, this clonotype turned up many times. V and J are TRBV11-1 and TRBJ2-3, with D uncertain. Trimming shortened V by 5 bases and J by 0 bases, and 21 bases separated the two germline ends. Germline V gene lookup returns CDR1 SGHAT and CDR2 FQDESV (reference sequence). The CDR3 totals 18 residues. The CDR3 loop reads CASSQTLASELSTDTQYF. The CDR3 DNA is TGTGCCAGCAGCCAAACCCTCGCGAGTGAGTTGAGCACAGATACGCAGTATTTT.

The V gene is TRBV15, the J gene TRBJ2-1; D is undetermined. The CDR3 has 14 residues. CDR1 LNHNV and CDR2 YYDKDF come from the germline V gene (reference sequence). Trimming took 0 bases from V and 10 from J, leaving 13 bases between them. CDR3: CATSRDRFRLEQFF. The CDR3 nucleotides read TGTGCCACCAGCAGAGATCGTTTTCGGTTAGAGCAGTTCTTC.

V is TRBV10-1 and J is TRBJ2-3; D is ambiguous. The J call may be incorrect, as the DNA end agrees better with TRBJ1-5. The CDR3 loop spans 16 amino acids. From germline, CDR1 is WNHNN and CDR2 SYGVQD (reference sequence). The CDR3 loop reads CASRENEGMLADTQHF. CDR3 nucleotides: TGCGCCAGCAGAGAAAATGAGGGAATGTTGGCAGATACGCAGCATTTT.

For this clonotype: Only one base separates this from a far larger clonotype, so it likely reflects a read error. The chain recombines TRBV3-1 with TRBJ2-7; TRBD1 matches at 12 bases. Germline assignment: CDR1 LGHDT and CDR2 YNNKEL (reference sequence). The CDR3 totals 19 residues. The DNA for the CDR3 is TGCGCCAGCAGTGAGCTCGGGACAGGGGGCTACGACCCCTCCTACGAGCAGTACTTC. Amino acids: CASSELGTGGYDPSYEQYF.

This clonotype was detected ten times or more. J is TRBJ2-3 and V is TRBV3-1; 14 nucleotides line up with TRBD2. Germline V lookup: CDR1 LGHDT, CDR2 YNNKEL (reference sequence). CDR3 length equals 19 residues. Germline trimming cut 0 bases from V and 1 base from J; bases unmatched to any gene: 6. In DNA form, the CDR3 reads TGTGCCAGCAGCCAAGATCCCCCGGGACTAGCGGGGGGCACAGATACGCAGTATTTT. Amino acid sequence: CASSQDPPGLAGGTDTQYF.

Many counts were recorded for this clonotype. This chain links TRBV12-3 or TRBV12-4 with TRBJ1-4; 9 bases agree with TRBD1. Trimming cost V 7 bases and J 6 bases; bases outside gene matches: 9. There are 15 residues in the CDR3. The chain's CDR3 is CASTSPGQGYEKLFF. CDR3 coding DNA: TGTGCCAGCACTAGTCCGGGACAGGGTTATGAAAAACTGTTTTTT.